The 21 T cell receptor gamma chains below all came from one sample that was sequenced in a study of gammadelta T cells in human blood. TCRdb reprocessed the RT-PCR reads through CATT. The sample contains roughly 400 gamma-chain clones, around a third of which appear only once. The sequencing sample was made of non-Vgamma9Vdelta2 gamma-delta T cells from infant blood. The receptors derive from a human donor.

A few counts support this clone. This chain links TRGV8 with TRGJ1 or TRGJ2. The trim removed 6 bases at V and 2 bases at J, leaving 7 bases unmatched. CDR1 VENAVY and CDR2 YDSYNSRV come from the germline V gene. There are 13 residues in the CDR3. The CDR3 sequence is CATWSGYYYKKLF. In DNA, the CDR3 is TGTGCCACCTGGTCCGGGTATTATTATAAGAAACTCTTT.

By share, this clone ranks as large. This chain uses TRGV9 with TRGJ1 or TRGJ2. Per germline, CDR1 GITISATS and CDR2 ISYDGTV (reference sequence). The J segment lost 7 bases and the V segment lost 1 base, leaving 4 bases of the junction unmatched. The CDR3 is 12 amino acids. The CDR3 loop reads CALWEVRYKKLF. CDR3 bases: TGTGCCTTGTGGGAGGTAAGGTATAAGAAACTCTTT.

This chain links TRGV4 with TRGJ1 or TRGJ2. Germline V gives CDR1 EGSTGY, CDR2 YDSYTSSV. The CDR3 contains 14 residues. The V segment lost 3 bases and the J segment 0 bases; nucleotides outside the gene matches: 5. The DNA of the CDR3 is TGTGCCACCTGGGATCCAGAGAATTATTATAAGAAACTCTTT. This sequence encodes CATWDPENYYKKLF.

On this clone itself: A much bigger clone sits one base away, suggesting this may be a read error. This sample also contains other DNA sequences that code for the same CDR3. This chain uses TRGV3 with TRGJ1 or TRGJ2. CDR1 is VTNTFY and CDR2 is YDVSTARD in the germline V gene (reference sequence). The length of the CDR3 is 15 residues. CDR3 DNA: TGTGCCACCTGGGACATGGAGTTCAATTATTATAAGAAGCTCTTT. Translated: CATWDMEFNYYKKLF.

On this clone itself: A read error is possible here, since a much larger clone lies one base away. This chain uses TRGV2 with TRGJ1 or TRGJ2. The CDR3 loop spans 15 amino acids. Germline CDR1 reads EGSNGY; CDR2 reads YDSYNSKV. CDR3 sequence reads: CATWALPPNYYKKLF. The CDR3 coding sequence is TGTGCCACCTGGGCCCTTCCCCCTAATTATTATAAGAAACTCTTC.

The V gene is TRGV9, the J gene TRGJ1 or TRGJ2. The CDR3 is 14 amino acids. Losses at the gene ends were 1 base for V and 3 bases for J; bases not matched to a gene: 6. CDR1 is GITISATS and CDR2 is ISYDGTV in the germline V gene (reference sequence). DNA for the CDR3: TGTGCCTTGTGGGAGGTCCCATTTTATTATAAGAAACTCTTT. Its protein is CALWEVPFYYKKLF.

This clone is hyperexpanded within its sample. This chain links TRGV3 with TRGJ1 or TRGJ2. CDR1 and CDR2 from the germline V gene are VTNTFY and YDVSTARD (reference sequence). The V gene end was trimmed by 0 bases and the J gene end by 6 bases; junction bases not matched to a gene: 5. The CDR3 runs to 13 residues. The CDR3: CATWDRRSYKKLF. The DNA of the CDR3 is TGTGCCACCTGGGACAGGCGTTCTTATAAGAAACTCTTT.

Concerning this clone itself: Since a far larger clone is one base different, this is likely a read error. The V call is TRGV4, the J call TRGJ1 or TRGJ2. The CDR3 contains 14 residues. The ends lost 1 base at V and 4 bases at J; junction bases unmatched: 7. Germline values: CDR1 EGSTGY, CDR2 YDSYTSSV. The CDR3 reads CATWDGRRYYKKLF. The CDR3 coding sequence is TGTGCCACCTGGGATGGCCGGCGGTATTATAAGAAACTCTTT.

Note on this clone: A read error is possible here, since a much larger clone lies one base away. The chain carries TRGV9 and TRGJP. This CDR3 region has 16 residues. The germline CDR1 and CDR2 sequences are GITISATS and ISYDGTV (reference sequence). Written as DNA, the CDR3 is TGTGCCTTGTGGGAGGTGCAAGAGTTGGGCGAAAAAATCAAGGTATTT. This translates into CALWEVQELGEKIKVF.

This clone is large (0.1 to 1%). The rearrangement links TRGV5 to TRGJ1 or TRGJ2. Germline V gene data show CDR1 as VINAFY and CDR2 as YDVSNSKD. This CDR3 contains 13 residues. V lost 0 bases to trimming and J lost 3 bases; unmatched junction nucleotides: 2. The CDR3 sequence is CATWDRRYYKKLF. As DNA, the CDR3 is TGTGCCACCTGGGACAGGCGTTATTATAAGAAACTCTTT.

In regard to this clone: This may stem from a read error, because a much larger clone lies one nucleotide away. The chain couples TRGV4 to TRGJP1. The CDR3 consists of 12 residues. CDR1 EGSTGY and CDR2 YDSYTSSV come from the germline V gene. For the CDR3, the DNA is TGTGCCACCTGGGATCCTGGTTGGTTCAATATATTT. This codes for CATWDPGWFNIF.

Note on this clone: A much larger clone lies one base from this, so it may be a read error. V is TRGV3 and J is TRGJ1 or TRGJ2. From germline, CDR1 is VTNTFY and CDR2 YDVSTARD (reference sequence). The CDR3 extends over 11 amino acids. Trimming at V came to 0 bases and at J to 12 bases, leaving 5 bases not matched to a gene. The CDR3 reads CATWDRHGKLF. For the CDR3, the DNA is TGTGCCACCTGGGACAGGCATGGGAAACTCTTT.

In its sample, this clone ranks as large. V gene TRGV4 combines with J gene TRGJP2. The ends lost 0 bases at V and 2 bases at J; junction bases unmatched: 6. The CDR3 totals 16 residues. Germline V gives CDR1 EGSTGY, CDR2 YDSYTSSV. In DNA form, the CDR3 reads TGTGCCACCTGGGATGGGCAAGGAAGTAGTGATTGGATCAAGACGTTT. This translates into CATWDGQGSSDWIKTF.

By sample share, this clone is large. J is TRGJ1 or TRGJ2 and V is TRGV9. Germline V gene sequence: CDR1 GITISATS, CDR2 ISYDGTV (reference sequence). Trimming removed 4 bases from V and 7 bases from J; junction bases left unmatched: 4. This CDR3 contains 11 residues. The CDR3 protein is CALWDRYKKLF. Written as DNA, the CDR3 is TGTGCCTTGTGGGATAGATATAAGAAACTCTTT.

As to this clone: A much more abundant neighbour one base away suggests this may be a read error. Within the sample, other DNA sequences also encode this same CDR3. The V call is TRGV4, the J call TRGJ1 or TRGJ2. The CDR3 extends over 13 amino acids. Germline CDR1 is EGSTGY and CDR2 is YDSYTSSV. V lost 1 base, J lost 5 bases, and 5 bases stayed unmatched. The CDR3 here is CATWDGPNYKKLF. CDR3 bases: TGTGCCACCTGGGATGGACCGAATTATAAGAAACTCTTT.

As concerns this clone: With a far larger clone one base away, a read error is the likely cause. The chain combines TRGV4 with TRGJ1 or TRGJ2. V lost 0 bases to trimming and J lost 5 bases; unmatched junction nucleotides: 7. Looked up from germline, CDR1 is EGSTGY and CDR2 is YDSYTSSV. The CDR3 runs to 14 residues. The CDR3: CATWDGLFHYKKLF. The CDR3 nucleotides are TGTGCCACCTGGGATGGGCTCTTTCATTATAAGAAACTCTTT.

For this clone: The protein TCRdb lists belongs to a much larger clone and differs from this DNA's translation at residue 4, which points to a read error; the protein shown is made from the DNA. The rearrangement uses TRGV4 and TRGJ1 or TRGJ2. The V gene's germline CDR1 is EGSTGY and CDR2 YDSYTSSV. This CDR3 is 13 amino acids long. DNA for the CDR3: TGTGCCACCTGCGATGTGATGTATTATAAGAAACTCTTT. Its protein is CATCDVMYYKKLF.

This clone is large within its sample. V and J are TRGV5 and TRGJ1 or TRGJ2. Germline trimming cut 0 bases from V and 0 bases from J; bases unmatched to any gene: 5. CDR3 length equals 15 residues. Per germline, CDR1 VINAFY and CDR2 YDVSNSKD. The CDR3 reads CATWDRRMNYYKKLF. CDR3 coding DNA: TGTGCCACCTGGGACAGGCGGATGAATTATTATAAGAAACTCTTT.

Comment on this clone: This likely reflects a read error, since a far larger clone is one base away. The chain uses TRGV5 and TRGJ1 or TRGJ2. In germline, CDR1 is VINAFY, CDR2 YDVSNSKD. This CDR3 is 15 amino acids long. CDR3 coding DNA: TGTGCCACCTGGGACAGGCCCCAATTTTATTATAGGAAACTCTTT. Translating it yields CATWDRPQFYYRKLF.

This clone is large (0.1 to 1%) within its sample. The chain uses TRGV4 and TRGJ1 or TRGJ2. Trimming removed 1 base from V and 4 bases from J; junction bases left unmatched: 7. CDR3 length: 14 residues. Germline CDR1 is EGSTGY and CDR2 is YDSYTSSV. CDR3 region: CATWDGRWYYKKLF. CDR3 in DNA: TGTGCCACCTGGGATGGCCGGTGGTATTATAAGAAACTCTTT.

Regarding this clone: The protein TCRdb gives is from a much larger clone and does not agree with this DNA's translation at residue 7, likely a read error; the protein shown here comes from the DNA. The genes are TRGV5 and TRGJ1 or TRGJ2. Germline lookup yields CDR1 VINAFY and CDR2 YDVSNSKD. The CDR3 is 13 amino acids. V lost 0 bases to trimming and J lost 10 bases; unmatched junction nucleotides: 9. The CDR3, as DNA: TGTGCCACCTGGGACAGGCCTAGGCGGAAGAAACTCTTT. Encoded protein: CATWDRPRRKKLF.